These 7 T cell receptor beta chains came from one sample sequenced in a study of T cells in localized non-small cell lung cancer. Produced via immunoSEQ multiplex PCR; TCRdb's table is partial and in-frame only. The sample contains 3,000 to 4,500 clones, around 23% of which appear only once. The starting material was lung tumor tissue, obtained before any cancer treatment. Every receptor here comes from a woman aged 35 to 75 with stage I lung adenocarcinoma.

This clone was detected a few times. The rearrangement joins TRBV19 to TRBJ2-2, with a possible D match to TRBD1 (6 bases). Germline V gives CDR1 LNHDA, CDR2 SQIVND (reference sequence). V was cut by 5 bases and J by 0 bases, with 16 bases left in between. The CDR3 contains 17 residues. The CDR3 coding sequence is TGTGCCAGTAGTCTTGACGTGGGGGCACCGAACACCGGGGAGCTGTTTTTT. Translating gives CASSLDVGAPNTGELFF.

This clone was counted only a few times. This chain joins TRBV1 and TRBJ2-7; the table's TRBD1 call for D was not verified on the DNA. TRBV1 corresponds to a pseudogene. The CDR3 spans 15 residues. The DNA of the CDR3 is TGCGCCAGCAGCCAAGAAAGGGGGCCCTCCTACGAGCAGTACTTC. It is translated as CASSQERGPSYEQYF.

This clone has only a few counts. The CDR3, as DNA: TGTGCCAGCAGTGCGCGGGACAGCTCCTACGAGCAGTACTTC. Translated: CASSARDSSYEQYF. The chain combines TRBV6-8 with TRBJ2-7; tentative D call: TRBD1 (7 bases). Germline V lookup: CDR1 MNHGY, CDR2 SAAAGT. V lost 5 bases and J lost 0, with 11 bases in between. CDR3 size: 14 residues.

This clone came up a few times. The V gene is TRBV9, the J gene TRBJ2-2; unclear D gene. Germline values: CDR1 SGDLS, CDR2 YYNGEE. The CDR3 length is 15 residues. V was cut by 5 bases and J by 6 bases, with 17 bases left in between. CDR3 in DNA: TGTGCCAGCAGTGAACTAAATGGTCCCCCCGGGGAGCTGTTTTTT. Protein product: CASSELNGPPGELFF.

The genes are TRBV6-8 and TRBJ1-2; D gene ambiguous. The germline V gene encodes CDR1 MNHGY and CDR2 SAAAGT. The CDR3 extends over 14 amino acids. V lost 0 bases and J 7 bases, leaving 12 bases between the germline ends. The CDR3 loop reads CASSYSGPVSGYTF. Written as DNA, the CDR3 is TGTGCCAGCAGTTACTCAGGCCCGGTGTCTGGCTACACCTTC.

This sequence joins TRBV11-3 and TRBJ2-7, with TRBD2 identical over 8 bases. Germline V gene lookup returns CDR1 SGHNT and CDR2 YENEEA. The V segment lost 5 bases and the J segment 6 bases; nucleotides outside the gene matches: 9. The CDR3 is 14 residues long. The CDR3 DNA sequence: TGTGCCAGCAGCCTGACTAGCGACGAAAGCGAGCAGTACTTC. As protein: CASSLTSDESEQYF. Using reference TRBV11-3 and TRBJ2-7 for the parts outside the CDR3, the full variable domain is EAGVVQSPRYKIIEKKQPVAFWCNPISGHNTLYWYLQNLGQGPELLIRYENEEAVDDSQLPKDRFSAERLKGVDSTLKIQPAELGDSAVYLCASSLTSDESEQYFGPGTRLTVT.

The V gene is TRBV19, the J gene TRBJ1-5; D is unresolved. The ends were cut back, 6 bases at V and 1 base at J, with 16 bases in the middle. CDR1 is LNHDA and CDR2 is SQIVND in the germline V gene (reference sequence). The length of the CDR3 is 16 residues. CDR3 DNA: TGTGCCAGTAGCCCTCGGCTGTTGGAGAGCAATCAGCCCCAGCATTTT. This codes for CASSPRLLESNQPQHF. Full variable domain (rest looked up from reference TRBV19 and TRBJ1-5): DGGITQSPKYLFRKEGQNVTLSCEQNLNHDAMYWYRQDPGQGLRLIYYSQIVNDFQKGDIAEGYSVSREKKESFPLTVTSAQKNPTAFYLCASSPRLLESNQPQHFGDGTRLSIL.